Shown below are 22 T cell receptor beta chains from a single sample sequenced in a study of identical twins. TCRdb redid the calling of the 5' RACE reads with MiXCR, one entry per CDR3 protein. This sample carries a few hundred thousand distinct CDR3 sequences, 9% to 15% of them seen once, and the ten largest clones take 6% to 9%. The sample also formed part of further work on yellow fever vaccine responses in identical twins.

The specimen sequenced was CD8+ T cells sorted from blood. These receptors were obtained from a young woman in good health.

This clonotype was recorded a few times. This chain connects TRBV7-3 to TRBJ2-1; 10 nucleotides agree with TRBD2. The germline V gene has CDR1 SGHTA and CDR2 FQGTGA. Losses at the gene ends were 5 bases for V and 8 bases for J; bases not matched to a gene: 9. This CDR3 is built from 15 residues. The CDR3 bases are TGTGCCAGCAGCCCAGGGCTAGCGGGAGACGATGAGCAGTTCTTC. Protein sequence: CASSPGLAGDDEQFF.

The J gene is TRBJ2-5, the V gene TRBV14; D call uncertain. V was shortened by 2 bases and J by 2 bases, with 9 bases between the two germline ends. Per germline, CDR1 SGHDN and CDR2 FVKESK. This CDR3 spans 14 amino acids. In DNA form, the CDR3 reads TGTGCCAGCAGCCAATCGGACGGTCAAGAGACCCAGTACTTC. The encoded protein is CASSQSDGQETQYF.

The chain combines TRBV29-1 with TRBJ2-6; the match to TRBD1 covers 8 bases. The CDR3 sequence is 15 residues long. CDR1 SQVTM and CDR2 ANQGSEA come from the germline V gene. The ends lost 2 bases at V and 4 bases at J; junction bases unmatched: 4. CDR3 region: CSVEIQGAGANVLTF. CDR3 nucleotides: TGCAGCGTTGAAATTCAGGGGGCCGGGGCCAACGTCCTGACTTTC.

This clonotype was picked up a small number of times. The chain joins TRBV27 to TRBJ2-3; D remains unclear. CDR1 is MNHEY and CDR2 is SMNVEV in the germline V gene (reference sequence). The CDR3 has 16 residues. Deletions cut 0 bases from V and 2 bases from J, with 12 bases between. The CDR3 spells CASSLSIGEITDTQYF. CDR3 sequence (DNA): TGTGCCAGCAGTTTATCAATAGGAGAGATCACAGATACGCAGTATTTT.

This clonotype was found a few times. This chain uses TRBV7-2 with TRBJ1-6, with D uncertain. This CDR3 region has 14 residues. CDR1 is SGHTA and CDR2 is FQGNSA in the germline V gene. Deletions cut 10 bases from V and 7 bases from J, with 17 bases between. CDR3 loop: CATFRASRNSPLHF. The CDR3 region has the DNA TGTGCCACCTTTCGGGCCAGTAGGAATTCACCCCTCCACTTT.

This clonotype was recorded a few times. V usage is TRBV5-6 and J usage is TRBJ2-7, with D perhaps TRBD1 or TRBD2 (5 bases each). The CDR3 has 15 residues. The germline gives CDR1 SGHDT, CDR2 YYEEEE. Trimming shortened V by 0 bases and J by 3 bases, and 13 bases separated the two germline ends. CDR3 bases: TGTGCCAGCAGCTTGGCCGGGACGGGATTCTACGAGCAGTACTTC. Protein sequence: CASSLAGTGFYEQYF.

The chain uses TRBV24-1 and TRBJ2-7; no firm D call. The CDR3 is 14 residues long. V shed 3 bases and J shed 7 bases, with 15 bases lying between them. Germline CDR1 and CDR2: KGHDR and SFDVKD. This CDR3 reads CATSDRYRPWEQYF. CDR3 nucleotides: TGTGCCACCAGTGATAGGTACCGTCCTTGGGAGCAGTACTTC.

The CDR3 loop reads CASSLVTGWGAFF. CDR3 bases: TGTGCCAGCAGCTTAGTCACGGGCTGGGGAGCTTTCTTT. The gene calls are TRBV7-9 and TRBJ1-1; D unclear. From germline, CDR1 is SEHNR and CDR2 FQNEAQ (reference sequence). This CDR3 comprises 13 residues. Deletions cut 1 base from V and 10 bases from J, with 13 bases between.

There are a few counts of this clonotype. The V call is TRBV2, the J call TRBJ2-3; TRBD2 is a possible D gene (6 bases). CDR1 is SNHLY and CDR2 is FYNNEI in the germline V gene. The CDR3 has 16 amino acids. The V end lost 2 bases, the J end lost 1 base, and 13 bases lay between the germline ends. CDR3 region: CASSEIGTGGTDTQYF. The CDR3 DNA sequence: TGTGCCAGCAGTGAAATCGGTACGGGGGGCACAGATACGCAGTATTTT.

A few counts support this clonotype. This chain links TRBV20-1 with TRBJ2-7, with a possible D match to TRBD1 (5 bases). The V end was cut by 1 base, the J end by 3 bases, with 7 bases between. Germline assignment: CDR1 DFQATT and CDR2 SNEGSKA (reference sequence). This CDR3 has 12 amino acids. The CDR3 protein is CSARVQGYEQYF. The CDR3 DNA reads as TGCAGTGCTAGAGTTCAGGGCTACGAGCAGTACTTC.

J is TRBJ2-2 and V is TRBV6-4, with no clear D. This CDR3 has 14 amino acids. Germline CDR1 and CDR2: MRHNA and SNTAGT. The V gene lost 4 bases and the J gene lost 2 bases, with 8 bases spanning the gap. The CDR3 is CASSVGDNTGELFF. The DNA for the CDR3 is TGTGCCAGCAGTGTTGGGGATAACACCGGGGAGCTGTTTTTT.

The chain has TRBV29-1 and TRBJ1-2; D remains ambiguous. Deletions cut 5 bases from V and 0 bases from J, with 7 bases between. This CDR3 contains 12 residues. From germline, CDR1 is SQVTM and CDR2 ANQGSEA. As DNA, the CDR3 is TGCAGCGTTCCCGTCTCTAACTATGGCTACACCTTC. It codes for CSVPVSNYGYTF.

The sample holds a few counts of this clonotype. The chain is built from TRBV29-1 and TRBJ2-7, with 7 bases identical to TRBD1. Germline-derived CDR1 and CDR2 are SQVTM and ANQGSEA. The CDR3 loop spans 13 amino acids. V shed 7 bases and J 1 base; nucleotides not matched to a gene: 7. CDR3 coding DNA: TGCAGCGCTACGGACAGGCTATCCTACGAGCAGTACTTC. It codes for CSATDRLSYEQYF.

V gene TRBV2 combines with J gene TRBJ2-6, with TRBD2 matching over 8 bases. V lost 6 bases, J lost 2 bases, and 6 bases stayed unmatched. CDR3 length: 16 residues. Germline CDR1 reads SNHLY; CDR2 reads FYNNEI. DNA for the CDR3: TGTGCCAGCAGCTCTATAGCGGGAACTGGGGCCAACGTCCTGACTTTC. It codes for CASSSIAGTGANVLTF. Together with reference TRBV2 and TRBJ2-6, the CDR3 gives the full variable domain: EPEVTQTPSHQVTQMGQEVILRCVPISNHLYFYWYRQILGQKVEFLVSFYNNEISEKSEIFDDQFSVERPDGSNFTLKIRSTKLEDSAMYFCASSSIAGTGANVLTFGAGSRLTVL.

This sequence joins TRBV7-9 and TRBJ2-1, with 7 bases lining up with TRBD1. With V trimmed by 6 bases and J by 6 bases, 14 bases remained unmatched. The CDR3 has 16 amino acids. From germline, CDR1 is SEHNR and CDR2 FQNEAQ (reference sequence). CDR3 loop: CASRRTGTLWPNEQFF. CDR3 nucleotides: TGTGCCAGCAGGAGGACAGGAACGTTATGGCCCAATGAGCAGTTCTTC.

This chain uses TRBV5-1 with TRBJ2-1; D gene unclear. From germline, CDR1 is SGHRS and CDR2 YFSETQ. Trimming stripped 4 bases from V and 3 bases from J, with 14 bases between. The CDR3 consists of 15 residues. In DNA form, the CDR3 reads TGCGCCAGCAGCCCCGGCGGAATGGACTACAATGAGCAGTTCTTC. This encodes CASSPGGMDYNEQFF.

The chain carries TRBV20-1 and TRBJ2-7; D tentatively fits TRBD1 or TRBD2 (6 bases each). This CDR3 region has 15 residues. V was clipped by 0 bases and J by 5 bases, with 17 bases between them. Per germline, CDR1 DFQATT and CDR2 SNEGSKA (reference sequence). CDR3 region: CSARDTGASWDEQYF. The DNA of the CDR3 is TGCAGTGCTAGAGACACGGGGGCCTCCTGGGACGAGCAGTACTTC.

The chain combines TRBV5-1 with TRBJ1-1, with TRBD1 as a possible D gene (5 bases). Germline lookup yields CDR1 SGHRS and CDR2 YFSETQ. The CDR3 is 16 residues long. V was shortened by 4 bases and J by 0 bases, with 16 bases between the two germline ends. The CDR3 spells CASSPRGPGMNTEAFF. The CDR3, as DNA: TGCGCCAGCAGCCCCCGCGGCCCAGGGATGAACACTGAAGCTTTCTTT.

The chain combines TRBV18 with TRBJ2-5; possibly TRBD2 for D (6 bases). Per germline, CDR1 KGHSH and CDR2 LQKENI. V lost 3 bases, J lost 5 bases, and 16 bases lay in between. The CDR3 has 15 amino acids. CDR3 DNA sequence: TGTGCCAGCTCACCCGGACACACTGGGGGGGAGACCCAGTACTTC. Protein: CASSPGHTGGETQYF. The variable domain in full, completed from reference TRBV18 and TRBJ2-5, reads NAGVMQNPRHLVRRRGQEARLRCSPMKGHSHVYWYRQLPEEGLKFMVYLQKENIIDESGMPKERFSAEFPKEGPSILRIQQVVRGDSAAYFCASSPGHTGGETQYFGPGTRLLVL.

This clonotype was picked up a small number of times. The chain links TRBV28 to TRBJ2-5; 7 nucleotides match TRBD2. Germline lookup yields CDR1 MDHEN and CDR2 SYDVKM. The CDR3 is 15 residues long. V was pared by 10 bases and J by 0 bases, with 11 bases of the junction left unmatched. The CDR3 coding sequence is TGTGCCACCATTCCCGGGGGGAAGTACCAAGAGACCCAGTACTTC. Translated, it gives CATIPGGKYQETQYF. The variable domain in full, with the rest retrieved from reference TRBV28 and TRBJ2-5, is DVKVTQSSRYLVKRTGEKVFLECVQDMDHENMFWYRQDPGLGLRLIYFSYDVKMKEKGDIPEGYSVSREKKERFSLILESASTNQTSMYLCATIPGGKYQETQYFGPGTRLLVL.

This clonotype was detected only a few times. The chain employs TRBV2 and TRBJ2-7; unclear D gene. This CDR3 comprises 13 residues. CDR1 SNHLY and CDR2 FYNNEI come from the germline V gene. V shed 6 bases and J shed 2 bases, with 11 bases lying between them. CDR3 coding DNA: TGTGCCAGCAGCCTCGCGGACGCCTACGAGCAGTACTTC. Encoded protein: CASSLADAYEQYF.

Only a few counts were recorded for this clonotype. This CDR3 is CASSHLAGQYGYNEQFF. CDR3 bases: TGTGCCAGCAGCCACCTAGCGGGGCAGTATGGGTACAATGAGCAGTTCTTC. This chain connects TRBV14 to TRBJ2-1; 9 bases align to TRBD2. Per the germline V gene, CDR1 is SGHDN and CDR2 is FVKESK. The CDR3 is 17 residues long. Germline trimming cut 3 bases from V and 4 bases from J; bases unmatched to any gene: 10.